This note documents a single TCR beta chain sequence. The antigen is undetermined. The source of the sample is a study of T cell responses to AZD1222 COVID-19 vaccine. Findings and caveats of the study: Of the AZD1222 recipients, only 5 to 7 were seropositive at baseline. Two AZD1222 doses significantly raised spike-specific TCR breadth and depth over controls.

CDR1 is KGHDR and CDR2 is SFDVKD in the germline V gene. V was cut by 1 base and J by 10 bases, with 9 bases left in between. This CDR3 spans 12 amino acids. Libraries were prepared by immunoSEQ multiplex PCR; TCRdb keeps only in-frame clonotypes and omits some of them. This sample has some 120,000 clones, with approximately 88% found just once. This material consisted of peripheral blood, taken on day 0 of MenACWY control vaccination. This sequence was found in an adult in good health. This chain uses TRBV24-1 with TRBJ1-2; D is ambiguous. This CDR3 reads CATSDFGGIYTF. CDR3 nucleotides: TGTGCCACCAGTGATTTCGGAGGGATCTACACCTTC.